The 11 T cell receptor beta chains reported below all come from one sample, sequenced in a study of technical replicates of blood from a handful of donors. Clones were sequenced by immunoSEQ multiplex PCR, and TCRdb holds only the in-frame ones, with some missing. The sample includes approximately 12,000 clones, approximately 86% of them seen just once. The source material was PBMCs. Receptors originate from a human donor in good health.

The chain is built from TRBV28 and TRBJ1-4; D possibly corresponds to TRBD1 (6 bases). Germline loops: CDR1 MDHEN, CDR2 SYDVKM. V lost 6 bases and J 2 bases, leaving 10 bases between the germline ends. There are 14 residues in the CDR3. The CDR3 spells CASRNQGTNEKLFF. In nucleotides, the CDR3 is TGTGCCAGCAGGAACCAGGGGACTAATGAAAAACTGTTTTTT. The entire variable domain, with the rest obtained from reference TRBV28 and TRBJ1-4, is as follows: DVKVTQSSRYLVKRTGEKVFLECVQDMDHENMFWYRQDPGLGLRLIYFSYDVKMKEKGDIPEGYSVSREKKERFSLILESASTNQTSMYLCASRNQGTNEKLFFGSGTQLSVL.

The chain combines TRBV4-2 with TRBJ1-5, with D possibly TRBD1 on 5 matching bases. Trimming cost V 0 bases and J 2 bases, with 8 bases left between them. The CDR3 contains 15 residues. Germline CDR1 LGHNA, CDR2 YNFKEQ. CDR3 coding DNA: TGTGCCAGCAGCCAAGACAGGGCGGGCAATCAGCCCCAGCATTTT. It codes for CASSQDRAGNQPQHF.

V gene TRBV5-1 combines with J gene TRBJ1-3, with D maybe TRBD1 (6 bases). Germline V lookup: CDR1 SGHRS, CDR2 YFSETQ. This CDR3 is built from 15 residues. The V end lost 4 bases, the J end lost 2 bases, and 13 bases lay between the germline ends. This CDR3 reads CASSPQGWTGNTIYF. CDR3 sequence (DNA): TGCGCCAGCAGCCCCCAGGGGTGGACTGGAAACACCATATATTTT.

V usage is TRBV5-1 and J usage is TRBJ2-2; 12 bases map to TRBD2. CDR1 is SGHRS and CDR2 is YFSETQ in the germline V gene. This CDR3 is built from 16 residues. Trimming at V came to 4 bases and at J to 4 bases, leaving 5 bases not matched to a gene. CDR3 in amino acids: CASSVGLAGTTGELFF. CDR3 DNA: TGCGCCAGCAGCGTGGGACTAGCGGGCACCACCGGGGAGCTGTTTTTT.

The gene calls are TRBV4-2 and TRBJ2-1; D is unresolved. The CDR3 has 15 residues. Trimming took 1 base from V and 7 from J, leaving 14 bases between them. The germline CDR1 and CDR2 sequences are LGHNA and YNFKEQ. CDR3 DNA: TGTGCCAGCAGCCAAGCCCCCTGGAGCCTAAATGAGCAGTTCTTC. Protein product: CASSQAPWSLNEQFF.

This chain uses TRBV19 with TRBJ2-1; 7 bases align to TRBD2. This CDR3 region has 14 residues. The ends lost 4 bases at V and 5 bases at J; junction bases unmatched: 5. Germline CDR1 is LNHDA and CDR2 is SQIVND (reference sequence). CDR3 sequence reads: CASSRGGNNNEQFF. The DNA for the CDR3 is TGTGCCAGTAGTAGGGGGGGGAATAACAATGAGCAGTTCTTC.

This chain links TRBV28 with TRBJ2-7, with 11 nucleotides matching TRBD1. CDR1 MDHEN and CDR2 SYDVKM come from the germline V gene. V dropped 8 bases and J dropped 5; count of bases not matched to a gene: 8. The CDR3 sequence is 14 residues long. This CDR3 reads CASRGGQGVHEQYF. CDR3 sequence (DNA): TGTGCCAGCCGGGGGGGACAGGGGGTCCACGAGCAGTACTTC.

The genes are TRBV7-3 and TRBJ2-1; D might be TRBD2 (7 bases). This CDR3 has 15 amino acids. V lost 1 base to trimming and J lost 6 bases, with 13 bases between them. Germline V lookup: CDR1 SGHTA, CDR2 FQGTGA. The CDR3 loop reads CASSLSGGLGNEQFF. The DNA for the CDR3 is TGTGCCAGCAGCTTAAGCGGGGGCTTAGGCAATGAGCAGTTCTTC. The full variable domain, with the rest looked up from reference TRBV7-3 and TRBJ2-1, is GAGVSQTPSNKVTEKGKYVELRCDPISGHTALYWYRQSLGQGPEFLIYFQGTGAADDSGLPNDRFFAVRPEGSVSTLKIQRTERGDSAVYLCASSLSGGLGNEQFFGPGTRLTVL.

The chain couples TRBV28 to TRBJ2-7; 7 bases agree with TRBD2. V was pared by 7 bases and J by 0 bases, with 6 bases of the junction left unmatched. CDR1 and CDR2 (germline): MDHEN, SYDVKM. This CDR3 spans 14 amino acids. CDR3 sequence (DNA): TGTGCCAGCACCTCCGGGGACTACTCCTACGAGCAGTACTTC. The encoded protein is CASTSGDYSYEQYF.

This clone is a singleton in its sample. The genes are TRBV18 and TRBJ2-2; TRBD1 is a possible D gene (5 bases). Between the trimmed V and J ends, which lost 5 bases and 7 bases, there was a span of 14 bases. Germline V gene data show CDR1 as KGHSH and CDR2 as LQKENI. The CDR3 length is 14 residues. The CDR3 region is CASSTQGANGELFF. CDR3 bases: TGTGCCAGCTCAACTCAGGGCGCTAACGGGGAGCTGTTTTTT. Together with reference TRBV18 and TRBJ2-2, the CDR3 gives the full variable domain: NAGVMQNPRHLVRRRGQEARLRCSPMKGHSHVYWYRQLPEEGLKFMVYLQKENIIDESGMPKERFSAEFPKEGPSILRIQQVVRGDSAAYFCASSTQGANGELFFGEGSRLTVL.

This clone was seen a single time. CDR3: CASSEDRATNEKLFF. In nucleotides, the CDR3 is TGTGCCAGCAGCGAAGACAGGGCAACTAATGAAAAACTGTTTTTT. This chain connects TRBV5-4 to TRBJ1-4; 7 nucleotides line up with TRBD1. CDR1 SGHNT and CDR2 YYREEE come from the germline V gene (reference sequence). CDR3 length: 15 residues. Germline trimming cut 4 bases from V and 0 bases from J; bases unmatched to any gene: 3.